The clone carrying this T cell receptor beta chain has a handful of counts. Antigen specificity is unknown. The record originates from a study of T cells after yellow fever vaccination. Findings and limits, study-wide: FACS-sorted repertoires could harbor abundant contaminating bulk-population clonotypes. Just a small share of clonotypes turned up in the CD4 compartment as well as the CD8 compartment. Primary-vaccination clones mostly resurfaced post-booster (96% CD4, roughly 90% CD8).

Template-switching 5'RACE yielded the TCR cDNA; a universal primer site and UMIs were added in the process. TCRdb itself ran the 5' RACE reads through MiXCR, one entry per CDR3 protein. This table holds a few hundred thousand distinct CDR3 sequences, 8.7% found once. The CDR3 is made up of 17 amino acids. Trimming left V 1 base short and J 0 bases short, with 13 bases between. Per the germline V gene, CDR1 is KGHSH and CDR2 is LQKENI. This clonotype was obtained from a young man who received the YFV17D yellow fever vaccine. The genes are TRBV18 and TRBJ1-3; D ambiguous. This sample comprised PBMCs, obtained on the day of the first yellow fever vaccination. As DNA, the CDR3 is TGTGCCAGCTCACCACTCATGGGCGGAACCTCTGGAAACACCATATATTTT. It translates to CASSPLMGGTSGNTIYF.